A single T cell receptor beta chain is shown here with its context. Seattle researchers signed up patients amid active infection and tracked them longitudinally. This sample was included in a study of blood T cell repertoires in COVID-19. Turning to the study itself: The United States, Italy and Spain supplied acute and convalescent COVID-19 samples. Sources were T cells, B-cell-depleted T cells, or PBMCs; the material itself was cDNA or gDNA.

Per the original methods: Reference gene primer amplification in the assay estimated nucleated cell counts. Measured with immunoSEQ multiplex PCR; TCRdb has only the in-frame clones, and not every one. V, J and clone size are taken as reported in that table, and D and trimming were inferred from the DNA itself. The profile shows 120,000 to 150,000 clones, 75% to 90% of them singletons. V gave up 2 bases and J gave up 0 bases, with 10 bases separating them. Per germline, CDR1 MNHEY and CDR2 SVGAGI. CDR3 length: 15 residues. The gene calls are TRBV6-5 and TRBJ1-1; weak D call: TRBD1 (5 bases). The sample was peripheral blood. This TCR was recovered from a woman in her sixties with COVID-19, enrolled during active disease. CDR3 coding DNA: TGTGCCAGCAGTTACGGGGGGGGGATGAACACTGAAGCTTTCTTT. Translating gives CASSYGGGMNTEAFF.